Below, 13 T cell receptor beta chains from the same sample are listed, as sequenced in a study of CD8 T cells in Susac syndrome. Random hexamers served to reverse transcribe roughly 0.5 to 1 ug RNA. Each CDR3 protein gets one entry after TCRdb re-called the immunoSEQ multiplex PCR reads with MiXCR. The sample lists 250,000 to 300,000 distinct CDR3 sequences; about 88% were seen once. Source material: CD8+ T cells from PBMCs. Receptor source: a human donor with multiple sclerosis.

CDR3 sequence: CASAHRTMGGELFF. For the CDR3, the DNA is TGTGCCAGCGCACACCGAACGATGGGCGGGGAGCTGTTTTTT. This sequence joins TRBV7-9 and TRBJ2-2; the D is unclear. This CDR3 region has 14 residues. The V end was cut by 8 bases, the J end by 7 bases, with 17 bases between. Germline lookup yields CDR1 SEHNR and CDR2 FQNEAQ (reference sequence).

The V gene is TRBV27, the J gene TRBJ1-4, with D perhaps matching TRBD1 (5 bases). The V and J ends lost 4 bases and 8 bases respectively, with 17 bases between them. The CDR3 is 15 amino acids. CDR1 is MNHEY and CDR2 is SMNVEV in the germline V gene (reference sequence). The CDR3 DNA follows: TGTGCCAGCAGTTATCTCCGACAGACACCCGAAAAACTGTTTTTT. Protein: CASSYLRQTPEKLFF.

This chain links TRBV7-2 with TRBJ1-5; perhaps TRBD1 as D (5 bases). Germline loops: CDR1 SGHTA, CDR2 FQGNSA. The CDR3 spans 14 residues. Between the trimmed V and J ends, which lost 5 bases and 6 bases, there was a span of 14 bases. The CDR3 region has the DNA TGTGCCAGCAGCCGTCTCCCGAGGGGTCAGCCCCAGCATTTT. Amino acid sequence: CASSRLPRGQPQHF.

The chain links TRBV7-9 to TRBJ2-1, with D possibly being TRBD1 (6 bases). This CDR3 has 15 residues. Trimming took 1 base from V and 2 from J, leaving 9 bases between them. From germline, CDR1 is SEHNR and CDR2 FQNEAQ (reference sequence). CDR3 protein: CASSLGGPPYNEQFF. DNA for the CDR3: TGTGCCAGCAGCTTAGGGGGGCCCCCCTACAATGAGCAGTTCTTC.

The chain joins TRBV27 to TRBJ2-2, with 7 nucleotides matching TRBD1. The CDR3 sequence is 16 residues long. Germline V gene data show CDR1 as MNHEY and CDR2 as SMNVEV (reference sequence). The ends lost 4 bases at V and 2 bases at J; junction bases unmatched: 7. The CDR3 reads CASSSPTGLNTGELFF. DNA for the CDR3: TGTGCCAGCAGTTCCCCGACAGGGCTCAACACCGGGGAGCTGTTTTTT.

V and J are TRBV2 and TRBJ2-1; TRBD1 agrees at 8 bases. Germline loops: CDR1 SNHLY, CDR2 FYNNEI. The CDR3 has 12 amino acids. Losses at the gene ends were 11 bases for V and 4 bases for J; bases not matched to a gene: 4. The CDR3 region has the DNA TGTGCCGGACAGGGAAATTACAATGAGCAGTTCTTC. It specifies CAGQGNYNEQFF.

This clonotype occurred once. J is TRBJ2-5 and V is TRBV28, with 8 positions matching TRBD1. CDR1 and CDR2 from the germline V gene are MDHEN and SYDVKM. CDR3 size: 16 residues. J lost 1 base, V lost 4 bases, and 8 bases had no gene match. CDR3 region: CASSSIRGRLQETQYF. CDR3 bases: TGTGCCAGCAGTTCCATCAGGGGGCGTCTCCAAGAGACCCAGTACTTC.

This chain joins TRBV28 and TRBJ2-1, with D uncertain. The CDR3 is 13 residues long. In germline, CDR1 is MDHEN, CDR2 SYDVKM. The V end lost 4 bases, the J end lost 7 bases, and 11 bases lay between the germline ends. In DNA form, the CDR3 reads TGTGCCAGCAGTTGGGATGGAACAAATGAGCAGTTCTTC. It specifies CASSWDGTNEQFF. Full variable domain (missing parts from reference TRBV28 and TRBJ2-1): DVKVTQSSRYLVKRTGEKVFLECVQDMDHENMFWYRQDPGLGLRLIYFSYDVKMKEKGDIPEGYSVSREKKERFSLILESASTNQTSMYLCASSWDGTNEQFFGPGTRLTVL.

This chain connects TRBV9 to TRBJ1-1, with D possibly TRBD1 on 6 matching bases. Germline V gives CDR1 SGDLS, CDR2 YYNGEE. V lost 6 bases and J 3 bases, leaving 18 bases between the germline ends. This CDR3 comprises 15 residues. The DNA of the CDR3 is TGTGCCAGCACCCGAGGGGGGGTCTGGGACACTGAAGCTTTCTTT. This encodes CASTRGGVWDTEAFF. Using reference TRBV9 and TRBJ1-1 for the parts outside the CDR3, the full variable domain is DSGVTQTPKHLITATGQRVTLRCSPRSGDLSVYWYQQSLDQGLQFLIQYYNGEERAKGNILERFSAQQFPDLHSELNLSSLELGDSALYFCASTRGGVWDTEAFFGQGTRLTVV.

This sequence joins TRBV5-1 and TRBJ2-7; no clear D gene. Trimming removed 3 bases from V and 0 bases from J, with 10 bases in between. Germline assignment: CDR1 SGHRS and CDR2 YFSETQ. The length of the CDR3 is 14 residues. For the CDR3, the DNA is TGCGCCAGCAGCTACAGAGTGAGCTCCTACGAGCAGTACTTC. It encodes CASSYRVSSYEQYF.

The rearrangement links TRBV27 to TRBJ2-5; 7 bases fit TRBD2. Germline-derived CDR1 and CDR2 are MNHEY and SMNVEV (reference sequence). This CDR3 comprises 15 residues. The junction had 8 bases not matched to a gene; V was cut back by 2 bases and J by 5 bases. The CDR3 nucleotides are TGTGCCAGCAGTTTACGTGGGAGGGCCGGGGAGACCCAGTACTTC. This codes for CASSLRGRAGETQYF.

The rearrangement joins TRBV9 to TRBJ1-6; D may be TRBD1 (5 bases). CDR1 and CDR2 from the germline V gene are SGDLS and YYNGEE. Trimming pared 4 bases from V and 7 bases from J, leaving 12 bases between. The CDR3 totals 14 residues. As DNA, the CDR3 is TGTGCCAGCAGCCCCCCGGGGGGGAATTCACCCCTCCACTTT. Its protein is CASSPPGGNSPLHF.

The CDR3 region is CASSLVTGISYNEQFF. In DNA form, the CDR3 reads TGCGCCAGCAGCTTGGTGACAGGAATCTCCTACAATGAGCAGTTCTTC. The genes are TRBV5-1 and TRBJ2-1; D may be TRBD1 (6 bases). Trimming took off 0 bases at V and 0 bases at J, with 10 bases between the two ends. CDR1 SGHRS and CDR2 YFSETQ come from the germline V gene. This CDR3 spans 16 amino acids. The full variable domain, its missing parts supplied by reference TRBV5-1 and TRBJ2-1, is KAGVTQTPRYLIKTRGQQVTLSCSPISGHRSVSWYQQTPGQGLQFLFEYFSETQRNKGNFPGRFSGRQFSNSRSEMNVSTLELGDSALYLCASSLVTGISYNEQFFGPGTRLTVL.